This T cell receptor (beta chain) was captured in a study of T cell repertoires in cytomegalovirus infection. Study overall: Public TCR beta signatures provided an indication of both CMV infection and a matching HLA type.

TCRdb re-derived calls from the reads in MiXCR, one entry per CDR3 protein. The sample includes some 170,000 distinct CDR3 sequences, approximately 18% of them seen just once. The CDR3 totals 18 residues. Germline CDR1 is KGHDR and CDR2 is SFDVKD. V shed 7 bases and J 9 bases; nucleotides not matched to a gene: 20. General observations from the study: Totalled public TCR beta family frequency picked out people who carried CMV plus the relevant HLA. HLA-C-restricted CMV clonotypes gave the most frequent clonotype in two of eight donors.

A word on this clonotype: Antigen specificity is unknown.

This TCR came from a human donor in good health (CMV status not recorded). Some clones in this sample may be carry-over from other donors' samples. The genes are TRBV24-1 and TRBJ2-1, with 10 positions matching TRBD2. The sequenced sample was CD8+ T cells from PBMCs. CDR3 sequence: CATRKRWSSGGPGGEQFF. DNA for the CDR3: TGTGCCACCAGGAAGAGATGGTCTAGCGGGGGACCCGGGGGTGAGCAGTTCTTC.